These T cell receptor beta chains were read from a single sample in a study of tumor-infiltrating lymphocytes in primary liver carcinoma. TCRdb reprocessed the multiplex PCR reads via MiXCR and lists one record per CDR3 protein. The repertoire holds tens of thousands of distinct CDR3 sequences, with roughly 85% as singletons. The sample comprised liver tumor tissue from sampling region 1. Source of these receptors: a woman in her 30s with primary liver carcinoma and hepatitis B virus infection. CDR3s include the opening cysteine and the closing phenylalanine or tryptophan. A D gene is named only where the DNA matches it firmly. Expanded clones are given a class, and other clones once, few, many or no size at all.

CDR3nt: TGTGCCAGCTCTACAGGGCTGGCGGCTGAAGCTTTCTTT
CDR3aa: CASSTGLAAEAFF
d_gene: NA
v_gene: TRBV11-3
j_gene: TRBJ1-1
abundance: few

CDR3nt: TGTGCCAGCAGGGAAAGAAGTTTCCCCCTTTCACCCCTCCACTTT
CDR3aa: CASRERSFPLSPLHF
d_gene: NA
v_gene: TRBV6-5
j_gene: TRBJ1-6
abundance: NA

CDR3nt: TGTGCCAGCAGCTTAGATCTAGCGGGAGGGATGCAGTTCTTC
CDR3aa: CASSLDLAGGMQFF
d_gene: TRBD2
v_gene: TRBV7-9
j_gene: TRBJ2-1
abundance: large

CDR3nt: TGTGCCAGCAGCCGACAAGCGGGGGGGGGGGCGTATGAGCTGTTCTTC
CDR3aa: CASSRQAGGGAYELFF
d_gene: TRBD2
v_gene: TRBV11-3
j_gene: TRBJ2-1
abundance: NA

CDR3nt: TGTGCCAGCAGCGCTCGGGACAGGGGGCGCAAGCCGTGGAGTAACACTGAAGCATTCTTT
CDR3aa: CASSARDRGRKPWSNTEAFF
d_gene: TRBD1
v_gene: TRBV11-2
j_gene: TRBJ1-1
abundance: once

CDR3nt: TGTGCCAGCAGTAACCCGGTGGCTAGCGGGAGTCGGGCAGATACTCAGTATTTT
CDR3aa: CASSNPVASGSRADTQYF
d_gene: TRBD2
v_gene: TRBV5-4
j_gene: TRBJ2-3
abundance: NA

CDR3nt: TGTACCATCAGTGAGTCGACAAGGATGTTGACTGAAGCTTTCTTT
CDR3aa: CTISESTRMLTEAFF
d_gene: NA
v_gene: TRBV10-3
j_gene: TRBJ1-1
abundance: NA

CDR3nt: TGTGCCAATAGCCGACTAGCGGGGGGGCGGTATGAGCGGTTCTTC
CDR3aa: CANSRLAGGRYERFF
d_gene: TRBD2
v_gene: TRBV11-3
j_gene: TRBJ2-1
abundance: NA

CDR3nt: TGTGCCAGCAGTCCGCGGGTAGGATCCACCGGGGAGCTGTTTTTT
CDR3aa: CASSPRVGSTGELFF
d_gene: NA
v_gene: TRBV6-5
j_gene: TRBJ2-2
abundance: NA

CDR3nt: TGTGCCAGCACTGAGGGAACTTACACTGAAGCTTTCTTT
CDR3aa: CASTEGTYTEAFF
d_gene: NA
v_gene: TRBV6-5
j_gene: TRBJ1-1
abundance: NA

CDR3nt: TGTACCAGCACTGATCTGCGGCCAGAAACCTACGAGCAGTACTTC
CDR3aa: CTSTDLRPETYEQYF
d_gene: NA
v_gene: TRBV2
j_gene: TRBJ2-7
abundance: NA

CDR3nt: TGTGCCAGCAGTATCACAGGAAGGGGCTCTTGGGCCAACGAGCAGTACTTC
CDR3aa: CASSITGRGSWANEQYF
d_gene: NA
v_gene: TRBV11-2
j_gene: TRBJ2-7
abundance: NA

CDR3nt: TGCGCCAGCAGCTTGAGCCGAGCTAACTATGGCTACACCTTC
CDR3aa: CASSLSRANYGYTF
d_gene: NA
v_gene: TRBV5-1
j_gene: TRBJ1-2
abundance: NA

CDR3nt: TGCGCCAGCACCCCGTCCCCAGACTATTCCTACAATGAGCAGTTCTTC
CDR3aa: CASTPSPDYSYNEQFF
d_gene: NA
v_gene: TRBV5-1
j_gene: TRBJ2-1
abundance: large

CDR3nt: TGTGCCAGCAGCCGGGTTCAGCGGGAGGGCCGTGATAAGCAGTATTTT
CDR3aa: CASSRVQREGRDKQYF
d_gene: TRBD2
v_gene: TRBV14
j_gene: TRBJ2-3
abundance: NA

CDR3nt: TGCAGTGCTAGAGATCTCGAAACGGGTGATAAGCAGTATTTT
CDR3aa: CSARDLETGDKQYF
d_gene: NA
v_gene: TRBV20-1
j_gene: TRBJ2-3
abundance: NA

CDR3nt: TGCGCCAGTAGAGCACAGGCCTCTTCCTACGAGCAGTACTTC
CDR3aa: CASRAQASSYEQYF
d_gene: NA
v_gene: TRBV5-1
j_gene: TRBJ2-7
abundance: NA

CDR3nt: TGTGCCAGCAGCCAGGAACACCTAGAACAGGGGGGACCGTACGAGCAGTACTTC
CDR3aa: CASSQEHLEQGGPYEQYF
d_gene: TRBD1
v_gene: TRBV4-2
j_gene: TRBJ2-7
abundance: few

CDR3nt: TGTGCCAGCACTGGATTCGGACACAGCTCCTACGAGCAGTACTTC
CDR3aa: CASTGFGHSSYEQYF
d_gene: NA
v_gene: TRBV13
j_gene: TRBJ2-7
abundance: medium-sized

CDR3nt: TGTGCCAGCAGTATCATAGGAGGGGGCTCTTGGATCTATGGGCAGTACTTC
CDR3aa: CASSIIGGGSWIYGQYF
d_gene: NA
v_gene: TRBV11-2
j_gene: TRBJ2-7
abundance: NA

CDR3nt: TGCAGCGTTTACGCTACTAGAGACAATGAGCGGTTCTTC
CDR3aa: CSVYATRDNERFF
d_gene: NA
v_gene: TRBV29-1
j_gene: TRBJ2-1
abundance: NA

CDR3nt: TGTGCCACCAGCTTACGGACATGGCCATCGCAGTACTTC
CDR3aa: CATSLRTWPSQYF
d_gene: NA
v_gene: TRBV5-6
j_gene: TRBJ2-7
abundance: NA

CDR3nt: TGTGCCAGCATTTCAAGAGGGCCAGATACGCAGTATTTT
CDR3aa: CASISRGPDTQYF
d_gene: NA
v_gene: TRBV12-3/TRBV12-4
j_gene: TRBJ2-3
abundance: NA

CDR3nt: TGTGTCAACAGTTTAGAGGCTAGCGGGACGGATACGCAGTATTTT
CDR3aa: CVNSLEASGTDTQYF
d_gene: TRBD2
v_gene: TRBV11-2
j_gene: TRBJ2-3
abundance: NA

CDR3nt: TGTGCCAGCAGCTCCACCTTAGAACTGGGAGGCCAGATAGGGCAGTATTTT
CDR3aa: CASSSTLELGGQIGQYF
d_gene: NA
v_gene: TRBV6-6
j_gene: TRBJ2-3
abundance: NA